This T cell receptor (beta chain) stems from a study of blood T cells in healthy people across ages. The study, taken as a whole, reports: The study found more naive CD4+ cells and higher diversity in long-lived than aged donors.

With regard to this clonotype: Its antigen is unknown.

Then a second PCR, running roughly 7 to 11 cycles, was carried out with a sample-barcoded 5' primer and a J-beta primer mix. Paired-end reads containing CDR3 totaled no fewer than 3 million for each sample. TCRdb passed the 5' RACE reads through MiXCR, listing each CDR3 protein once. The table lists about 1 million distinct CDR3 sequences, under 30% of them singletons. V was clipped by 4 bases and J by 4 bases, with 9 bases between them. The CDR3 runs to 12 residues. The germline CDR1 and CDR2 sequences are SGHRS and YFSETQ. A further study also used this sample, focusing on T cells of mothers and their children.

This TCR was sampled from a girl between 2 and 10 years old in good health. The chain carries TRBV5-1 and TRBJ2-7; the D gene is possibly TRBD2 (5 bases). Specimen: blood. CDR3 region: CASSQPGYEQYF. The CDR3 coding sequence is TGCGCCAGCAGCCAGCCGGGATACGAGCAGTACTTC.